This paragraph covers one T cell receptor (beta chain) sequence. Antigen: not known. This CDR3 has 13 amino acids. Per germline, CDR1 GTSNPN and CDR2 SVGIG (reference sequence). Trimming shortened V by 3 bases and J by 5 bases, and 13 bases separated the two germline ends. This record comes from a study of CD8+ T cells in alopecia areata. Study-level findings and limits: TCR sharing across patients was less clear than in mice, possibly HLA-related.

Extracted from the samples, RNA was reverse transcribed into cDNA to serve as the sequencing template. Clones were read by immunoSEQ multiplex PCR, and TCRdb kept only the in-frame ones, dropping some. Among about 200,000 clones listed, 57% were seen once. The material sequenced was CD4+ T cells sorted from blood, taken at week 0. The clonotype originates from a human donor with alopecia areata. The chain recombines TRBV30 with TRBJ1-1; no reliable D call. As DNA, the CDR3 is TGTGCCTGGAGGGACTTCTACAATACTGAAGCTTTCTTT. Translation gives CAWRDFYNTEAFF.